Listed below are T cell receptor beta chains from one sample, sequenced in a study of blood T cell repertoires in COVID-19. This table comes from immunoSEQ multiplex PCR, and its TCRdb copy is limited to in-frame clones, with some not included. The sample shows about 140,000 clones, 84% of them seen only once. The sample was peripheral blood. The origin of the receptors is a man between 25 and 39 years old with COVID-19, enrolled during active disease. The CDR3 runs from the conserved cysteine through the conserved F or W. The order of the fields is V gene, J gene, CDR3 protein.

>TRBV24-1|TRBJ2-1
CATGPPGSYNEQFF
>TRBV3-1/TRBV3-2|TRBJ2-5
CASSRRAGGRETQYF
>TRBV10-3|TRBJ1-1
CAISTGQGITEAFF
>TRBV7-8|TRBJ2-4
CASSPSGRAYDIQYF
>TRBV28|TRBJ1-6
CASSLSVGGGNSPLHF
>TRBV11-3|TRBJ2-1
CASSPWDRRNEQFF
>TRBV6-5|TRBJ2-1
CASSPLAGETNEQFF
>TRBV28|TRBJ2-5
CASSGTSGNQETQYF
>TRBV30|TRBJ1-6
CAWSGPSYNSPLHF
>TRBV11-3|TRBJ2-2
CASSPDRNTGELFF
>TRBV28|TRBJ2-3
CASSLGGSVSTQYF
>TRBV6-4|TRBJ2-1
CASSDAGGSYNEQFF
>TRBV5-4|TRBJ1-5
CASSSGTGSQPQHF
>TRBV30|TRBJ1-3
CAWSLGIISGNTIYF
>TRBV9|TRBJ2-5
CASSPQGIETQYF
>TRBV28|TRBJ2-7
CASSSLQWQATYEQYF
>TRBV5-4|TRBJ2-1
CASSRPGTKDGQFF
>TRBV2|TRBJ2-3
CASSQASGSTTDTQYF
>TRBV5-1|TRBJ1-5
CASRETGGSNQPQHF
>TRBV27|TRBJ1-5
CASRPRGSNQPQHF
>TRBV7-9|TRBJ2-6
CASSPQGANVLTF
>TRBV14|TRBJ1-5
CASSQESNTPQHF
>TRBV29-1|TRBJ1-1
CSLRTGTEAFF
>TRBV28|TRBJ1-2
CASSPFWTVANYGYTF
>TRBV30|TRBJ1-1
CAWSVMREAFF
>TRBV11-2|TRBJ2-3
CASSPKTSGGADTQYF
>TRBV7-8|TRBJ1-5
CASSGRAGGNSNQPQHF
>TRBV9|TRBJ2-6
CASSVGDRGDGANVLTF
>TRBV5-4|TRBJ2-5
CASSKGELGETQYF
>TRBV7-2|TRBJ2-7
CASSSMGLAPTYEQYF
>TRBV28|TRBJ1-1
CANRGTLNTEAFF
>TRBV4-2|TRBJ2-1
CASSQGDSGSYNEQFF
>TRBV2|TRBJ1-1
CASLLTANTEAFF
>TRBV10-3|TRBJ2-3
CAISGGPRGTDTQYF
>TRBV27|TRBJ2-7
CASSPLGAGLDEQYF
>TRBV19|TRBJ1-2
CASSIGSNYGYTF
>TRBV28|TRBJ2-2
CASRETSRAGELFF
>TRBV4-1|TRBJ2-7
CASSQGQLATSYEQYF
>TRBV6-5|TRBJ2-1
CASSYSRGHSYNEQFF
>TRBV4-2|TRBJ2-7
CASSQTSASSSYEQYF
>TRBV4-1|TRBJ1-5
CASSFPGVQPQHF
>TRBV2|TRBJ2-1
CASRGVNEQFF
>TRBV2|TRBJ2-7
CASSELAEPYEQYF
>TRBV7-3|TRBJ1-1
CASSSLGGRTEAFF
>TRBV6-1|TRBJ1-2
CASTRGQNYGYTF
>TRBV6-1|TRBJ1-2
CASSEALDRASGYTF
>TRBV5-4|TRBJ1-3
CASSLDRGNTIYF
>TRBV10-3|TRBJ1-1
CAATGGSGGTEAFF